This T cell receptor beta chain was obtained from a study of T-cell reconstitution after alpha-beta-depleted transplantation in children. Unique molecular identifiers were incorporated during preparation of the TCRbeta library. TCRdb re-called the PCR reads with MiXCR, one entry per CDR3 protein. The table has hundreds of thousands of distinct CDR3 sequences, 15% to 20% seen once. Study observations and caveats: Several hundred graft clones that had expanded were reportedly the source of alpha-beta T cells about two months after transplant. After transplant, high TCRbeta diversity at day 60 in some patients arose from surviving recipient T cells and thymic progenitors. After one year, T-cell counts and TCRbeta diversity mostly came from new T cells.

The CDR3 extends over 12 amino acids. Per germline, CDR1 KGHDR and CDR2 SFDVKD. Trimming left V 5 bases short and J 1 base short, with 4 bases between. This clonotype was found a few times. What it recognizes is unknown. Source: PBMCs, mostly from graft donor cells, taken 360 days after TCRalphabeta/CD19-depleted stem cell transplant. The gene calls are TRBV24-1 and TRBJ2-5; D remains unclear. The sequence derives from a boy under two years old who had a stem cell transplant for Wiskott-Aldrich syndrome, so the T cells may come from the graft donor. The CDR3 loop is CATSGPQETQYF. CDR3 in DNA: TGTGCCACCAGTGGCCCCCAAGAGACCCAGTACTTC.